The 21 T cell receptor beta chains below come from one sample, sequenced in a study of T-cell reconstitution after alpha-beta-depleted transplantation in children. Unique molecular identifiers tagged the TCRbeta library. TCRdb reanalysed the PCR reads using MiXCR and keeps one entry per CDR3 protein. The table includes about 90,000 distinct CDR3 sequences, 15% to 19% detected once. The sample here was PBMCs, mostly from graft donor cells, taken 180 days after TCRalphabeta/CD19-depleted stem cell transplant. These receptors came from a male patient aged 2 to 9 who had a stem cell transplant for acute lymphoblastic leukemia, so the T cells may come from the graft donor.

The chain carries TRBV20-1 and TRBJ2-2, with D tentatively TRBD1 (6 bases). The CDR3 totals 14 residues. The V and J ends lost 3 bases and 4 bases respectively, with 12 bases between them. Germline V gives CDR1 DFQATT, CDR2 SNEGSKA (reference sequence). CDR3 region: CSARVGQSTGELFF. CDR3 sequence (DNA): TGCAGTGCTAGGGTGGGACAATCCACCGGGGAGCTGTTTTTT.

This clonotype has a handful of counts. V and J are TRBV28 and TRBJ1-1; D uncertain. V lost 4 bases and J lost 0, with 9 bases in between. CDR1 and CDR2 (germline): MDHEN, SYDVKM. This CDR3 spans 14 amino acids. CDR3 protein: CASSSEAMNTEAFF. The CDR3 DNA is TGTGCCAGCAGTTCCGAGGCGATGAACACTGAAGCTTTCTTT.

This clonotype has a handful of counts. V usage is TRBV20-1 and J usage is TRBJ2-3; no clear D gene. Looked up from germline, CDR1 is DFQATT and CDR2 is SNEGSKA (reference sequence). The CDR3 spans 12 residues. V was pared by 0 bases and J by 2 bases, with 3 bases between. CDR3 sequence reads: CSARDYTDTQYF. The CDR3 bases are TGCAGTGCTAGAGACTACACAGATACGCAGTATTTT.

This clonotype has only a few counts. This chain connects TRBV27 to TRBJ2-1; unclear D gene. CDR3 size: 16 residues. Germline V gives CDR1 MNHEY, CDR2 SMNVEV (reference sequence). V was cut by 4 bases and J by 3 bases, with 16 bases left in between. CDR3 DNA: TGTGCCAGCAGTTCTGTCAAACCCTCGGGCTACAATGAGCAGTTCTTC. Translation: CASSSVKPSGYNEQFF.

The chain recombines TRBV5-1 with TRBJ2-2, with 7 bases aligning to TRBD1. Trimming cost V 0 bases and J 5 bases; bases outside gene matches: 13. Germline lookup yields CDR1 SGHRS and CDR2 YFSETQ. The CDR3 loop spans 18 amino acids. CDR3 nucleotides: TGCGCCAGCAGCTTGGCCGGGACAGCGACTGTCGGGACCGGGGAGCTGTTTTTT. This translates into CASSLAGTATVGTGELFF.

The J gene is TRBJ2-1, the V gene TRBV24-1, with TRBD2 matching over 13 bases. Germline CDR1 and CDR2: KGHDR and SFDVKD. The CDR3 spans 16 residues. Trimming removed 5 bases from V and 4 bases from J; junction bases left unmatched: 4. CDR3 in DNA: TGTGCCACCAGTGCCCGGACTAGCGGGGGTTACAATGAGCAGTTCTTC. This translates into CATSARTSGGYNEQFF.

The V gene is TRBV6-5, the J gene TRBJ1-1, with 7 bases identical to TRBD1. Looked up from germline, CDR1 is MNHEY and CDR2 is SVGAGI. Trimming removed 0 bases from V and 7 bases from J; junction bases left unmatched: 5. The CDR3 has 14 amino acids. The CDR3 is CASSYSNRGHEAFF. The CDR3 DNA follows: TGTGCCAGCAGTTACTCGAATAGGGGGCATGAAGCTTTCTTT.

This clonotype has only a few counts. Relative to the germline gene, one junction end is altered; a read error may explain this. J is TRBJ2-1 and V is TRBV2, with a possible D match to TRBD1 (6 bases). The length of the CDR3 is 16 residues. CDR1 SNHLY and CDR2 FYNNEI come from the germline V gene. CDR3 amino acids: CASSEGGPRKYNEQFF. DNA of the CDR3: TGTGCCAGCAGCGAAGGGGGACCGAGGAAATACAATGAGCAGTTCTTC.

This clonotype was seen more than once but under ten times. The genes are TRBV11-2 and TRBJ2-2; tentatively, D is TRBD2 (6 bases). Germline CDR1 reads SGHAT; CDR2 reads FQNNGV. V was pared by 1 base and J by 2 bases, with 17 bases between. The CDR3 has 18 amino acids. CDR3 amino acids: CASSLVRPGLTNTGELFF. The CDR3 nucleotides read TGTGCCAGCAGCTTAGTTCGGCCGGGACTCACCAACACCGGGGAGCTGTTTTTT.

CDR3 nucleotides: TGCGCCAGCAGTATGGGACTAAAAGAGACCCAGTACTTC. Its translation is CASSMGLKETQYF. The rearrangement uses TRBV5-1 and TRBJ2-5, with 7 bases identical to TRBD2. Germline CDR1 reads SGHRS; CDR2 reads YFSETQ. Trimming removed 5 bases from V and 3 bases from J; junction bases left unmatched: 4. CDR3 length: 13 amino acids.

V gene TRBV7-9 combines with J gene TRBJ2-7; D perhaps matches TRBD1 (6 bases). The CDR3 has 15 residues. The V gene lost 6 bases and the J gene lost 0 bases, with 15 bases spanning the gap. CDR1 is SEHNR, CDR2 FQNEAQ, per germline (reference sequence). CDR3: CASRDHRASSYEQYF. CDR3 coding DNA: TGTGCCAGCAGGGACCACAGGGCGAGCTCCTACGAGCAGTACTTC.

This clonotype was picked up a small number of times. The CDR3 is CASSLGGTGGASGANVLTF. The CDR3 bases are TGTGCCAGCAGCTTAGGAGGGACAGGGGGCGCCTCTGGGGCCAACGTCCTGACTTTC. The V gene is TRBV11-2, the J gene TRBJ2-6, with 12 bases aligning to TRBD1. Unmatched junction bases numbered 4, after V lost 1 base and J lost 0 bases. Per germline, CDR1 SGHAT and CDR2 FQNNGV. CDR3 length: 19 residues.

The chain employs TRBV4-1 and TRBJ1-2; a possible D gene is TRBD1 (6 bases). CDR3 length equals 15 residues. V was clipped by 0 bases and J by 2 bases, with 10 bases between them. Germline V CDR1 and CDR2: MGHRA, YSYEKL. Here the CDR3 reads CASSQESGGNYGYTF. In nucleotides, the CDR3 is TGCGCCAGCAGCCAAGAATCCGGGGGCAACTATGGCTACACCTTC.

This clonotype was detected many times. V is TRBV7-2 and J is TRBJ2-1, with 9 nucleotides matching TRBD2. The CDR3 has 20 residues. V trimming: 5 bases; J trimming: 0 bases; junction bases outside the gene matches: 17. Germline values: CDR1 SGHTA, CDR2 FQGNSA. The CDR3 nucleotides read TGTGCCAGCAGCCGACAAAAGCGGGGGGTCACCCTCAGCTCCTACAATGAGCAGTTCTTC. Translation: CASSRQKRGVTLSSYNEQFF.

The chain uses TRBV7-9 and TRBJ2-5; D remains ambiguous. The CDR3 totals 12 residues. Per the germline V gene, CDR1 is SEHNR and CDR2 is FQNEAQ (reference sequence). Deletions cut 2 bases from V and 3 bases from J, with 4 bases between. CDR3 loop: CASSLIEETQYF. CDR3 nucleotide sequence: TGTGCCAGCAGCTTAATAGAAGAGACCCAGTACTTC.

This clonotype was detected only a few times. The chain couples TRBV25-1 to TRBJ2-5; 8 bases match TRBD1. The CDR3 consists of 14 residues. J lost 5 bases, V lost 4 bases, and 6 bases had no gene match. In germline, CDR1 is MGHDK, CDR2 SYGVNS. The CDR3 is CASSAQGEVETQYF. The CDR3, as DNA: TGTGCCAGCAGTGCACAGGGGGAGGTGGAGACCCAGTACTTC.

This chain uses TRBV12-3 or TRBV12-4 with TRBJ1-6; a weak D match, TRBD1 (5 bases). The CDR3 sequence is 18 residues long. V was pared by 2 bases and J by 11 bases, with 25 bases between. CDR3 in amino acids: CASSLRPFRIQGQPPLHF. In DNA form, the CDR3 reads TGTGCCAGCAGTTTACGCCCCTTCAGGATTCAGGGCCAACCACCCCTCCACTTT.

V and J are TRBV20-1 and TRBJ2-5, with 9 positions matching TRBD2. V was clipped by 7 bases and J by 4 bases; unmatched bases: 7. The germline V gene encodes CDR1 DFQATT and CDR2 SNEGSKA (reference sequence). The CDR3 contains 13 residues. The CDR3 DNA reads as TGCAGTGGGGGCGGGGGGGCCGGAGAGACCCAGTACTTC. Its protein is CSGGGGAGETQYF.

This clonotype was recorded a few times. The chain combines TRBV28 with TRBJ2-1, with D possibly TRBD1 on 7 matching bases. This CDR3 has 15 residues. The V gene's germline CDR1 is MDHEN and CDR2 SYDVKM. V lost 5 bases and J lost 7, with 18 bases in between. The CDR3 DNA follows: TGTGCCAGCAGTCAGCAGGAGGGGGCGCGAAATGAGCAGTTCTTC. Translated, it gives CASSQQEGARNEQFF.

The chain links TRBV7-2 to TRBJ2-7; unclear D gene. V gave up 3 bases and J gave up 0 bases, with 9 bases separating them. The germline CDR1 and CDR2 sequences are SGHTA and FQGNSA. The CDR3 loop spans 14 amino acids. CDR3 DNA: TGTGCCAGCAGCTTGGGCAGGAGCTCCTACGAGCAGTACTTC. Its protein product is CASSLGRSSYEQYF.

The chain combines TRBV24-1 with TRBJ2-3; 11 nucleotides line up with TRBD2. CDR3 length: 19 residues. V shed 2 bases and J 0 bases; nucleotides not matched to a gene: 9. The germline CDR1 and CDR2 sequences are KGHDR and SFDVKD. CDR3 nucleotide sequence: TGTGCCACCAGTGATTCCTCTAGCGGGGGGACCTATAGCACAGATACGCAGTATTTT. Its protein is CATSDSSSGGTYSTDTQYF.